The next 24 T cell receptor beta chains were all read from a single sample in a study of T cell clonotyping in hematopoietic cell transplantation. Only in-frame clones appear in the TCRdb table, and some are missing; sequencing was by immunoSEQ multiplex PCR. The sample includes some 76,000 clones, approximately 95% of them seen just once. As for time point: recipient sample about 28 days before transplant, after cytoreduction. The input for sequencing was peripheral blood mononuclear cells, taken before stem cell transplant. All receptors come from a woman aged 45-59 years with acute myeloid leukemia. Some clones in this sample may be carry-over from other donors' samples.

The CDR3 region is CAWTKGSNTGELFF. CDR3 in DNA: TGTGCCTGGACCAAGGGATCGAACACCGGGGAGCTGTTTTTT. The rearrangement joins TRBV30 to TRBJ2-2, with no clear D. Trimming took off 4 bases at V and 0 bases at J, with 9 bases between the two ends. CDR3 size: 14 residues. Germline assignment: CDR1 GTSNPN and CDR2 SVGIG (reference sequence).

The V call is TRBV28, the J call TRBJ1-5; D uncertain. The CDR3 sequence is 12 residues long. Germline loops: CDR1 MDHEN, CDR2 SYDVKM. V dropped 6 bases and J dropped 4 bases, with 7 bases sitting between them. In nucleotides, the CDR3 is TGTGCCAGCAGCGGGAGTAATCAGCCCCAGCATTTT. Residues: CASSGSNQPQHF. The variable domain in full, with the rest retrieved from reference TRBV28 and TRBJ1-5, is DVKVTQSSRYLVKRTGEKVFLECVQDMDHENMFWYRQDPGLGLRLIYFSYDVKMKEKGDIPEGYSVSREKKERFSLILESASTNQTSMYLCASSGSNQPQHFGDGTRLSIL.

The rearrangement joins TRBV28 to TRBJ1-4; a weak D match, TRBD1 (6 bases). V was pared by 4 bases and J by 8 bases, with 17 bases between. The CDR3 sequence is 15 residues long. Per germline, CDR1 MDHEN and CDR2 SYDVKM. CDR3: CASSSGGGGREKLFF. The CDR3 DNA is TGTGCCAGCAGTTCCGGGGGAGGGGGGAGAGAAAAACTGTTTTTT.

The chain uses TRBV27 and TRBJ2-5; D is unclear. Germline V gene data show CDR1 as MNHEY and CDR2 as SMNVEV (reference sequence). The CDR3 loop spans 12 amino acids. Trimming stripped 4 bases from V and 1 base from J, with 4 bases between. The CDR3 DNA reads TGTGCCAGCAGTTCCCCCCAAGAGACCCAGTACTTC. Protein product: CASSSPQETQYF.

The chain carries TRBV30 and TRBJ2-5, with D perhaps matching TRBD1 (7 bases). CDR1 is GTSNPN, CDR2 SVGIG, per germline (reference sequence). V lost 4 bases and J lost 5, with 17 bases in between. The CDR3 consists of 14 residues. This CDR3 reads CAWTPGGRGETQYF. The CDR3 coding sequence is TGTGCCTGGACCCCAGGGGGGAGAGGGGAGACCCAGTACTTC.

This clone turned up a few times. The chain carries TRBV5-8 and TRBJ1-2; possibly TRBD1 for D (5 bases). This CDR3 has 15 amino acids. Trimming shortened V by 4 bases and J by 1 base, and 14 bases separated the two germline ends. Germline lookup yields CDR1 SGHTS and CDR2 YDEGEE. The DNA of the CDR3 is TGTGCCAGCAGCATTTGGTCGGGGGGTAACTATGGCTACACCTTC. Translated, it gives CASSIWSGGNYGYTF.

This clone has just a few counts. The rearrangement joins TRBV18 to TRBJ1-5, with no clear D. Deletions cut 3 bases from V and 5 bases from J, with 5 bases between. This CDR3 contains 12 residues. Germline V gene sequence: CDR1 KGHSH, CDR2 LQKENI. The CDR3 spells CASSPGHQPQHF. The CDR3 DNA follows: TGTGCCAGCTCACCCGGTCATCAGCCCCAGCATTTT.

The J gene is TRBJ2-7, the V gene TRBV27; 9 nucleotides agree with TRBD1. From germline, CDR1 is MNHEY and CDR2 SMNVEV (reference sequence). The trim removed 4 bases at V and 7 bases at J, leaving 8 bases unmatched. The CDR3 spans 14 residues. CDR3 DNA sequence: TGTGCCAGCAGTTCAACAGGGGGCTTGTTGGAGCAGTACTTC. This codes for CASSSTGGLLEQYF.

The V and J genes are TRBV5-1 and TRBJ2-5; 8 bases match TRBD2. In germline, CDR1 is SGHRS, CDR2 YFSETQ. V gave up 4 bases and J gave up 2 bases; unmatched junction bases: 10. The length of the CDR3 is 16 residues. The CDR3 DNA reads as TGCGCCAGCAGCGGTGTAGCGGGGAGGAGACAAGAGACCCAGTACTTC. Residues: CASSGVAGRRQETQYF.

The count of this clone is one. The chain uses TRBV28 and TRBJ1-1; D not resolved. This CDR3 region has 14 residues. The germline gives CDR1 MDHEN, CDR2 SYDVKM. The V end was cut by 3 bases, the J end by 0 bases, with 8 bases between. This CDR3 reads CASSFGVMNTEAFF. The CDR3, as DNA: TGTGCCAGCAGTTTCGGCGTCATGAACACTGAAGCTTTCTTT.

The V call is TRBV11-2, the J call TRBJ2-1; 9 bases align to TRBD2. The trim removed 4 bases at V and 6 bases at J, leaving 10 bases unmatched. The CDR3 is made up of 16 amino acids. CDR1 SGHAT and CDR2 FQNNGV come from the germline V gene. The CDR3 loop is CASSSPGLALFNEQFF. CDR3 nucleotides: TGTGCCAGCAGCTCCCCGGGACTAGCCCTATTCAATGAGCAGTTCTTC.

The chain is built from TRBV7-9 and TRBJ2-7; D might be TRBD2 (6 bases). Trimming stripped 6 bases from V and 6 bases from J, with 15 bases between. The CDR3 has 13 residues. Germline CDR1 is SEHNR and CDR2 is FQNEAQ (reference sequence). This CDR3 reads CASRPGEALEQYF. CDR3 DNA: TGTGCCAGCAGGCCCGGGGAGGCCCTCGAGCAGTACTTC.

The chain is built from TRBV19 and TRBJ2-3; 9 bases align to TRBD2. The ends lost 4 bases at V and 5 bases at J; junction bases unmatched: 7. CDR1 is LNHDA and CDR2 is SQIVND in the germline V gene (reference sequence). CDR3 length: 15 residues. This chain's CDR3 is CASSTRLAEVDTQYF. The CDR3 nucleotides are TGTGCCAGTAGTACGAGACTAGCGGAAGTAGATACGCAGTATTTT. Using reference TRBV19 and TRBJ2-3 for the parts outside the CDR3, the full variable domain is DGGITQSPKYLFRKEGQNVTLSCEQNLNHDAMYWYRQDPGQGLRLIYYSQIVNDFQKGDIAEGYSVSREKKESFPLTVTSAQKNPTAFYLCASSTRLAEVDTQYFGPGTRLTVL.

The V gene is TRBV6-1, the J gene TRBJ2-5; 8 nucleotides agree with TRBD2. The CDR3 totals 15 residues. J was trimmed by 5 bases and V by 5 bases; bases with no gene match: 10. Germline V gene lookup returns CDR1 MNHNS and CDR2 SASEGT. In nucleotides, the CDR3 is TGTGCCAGCAGTCGGGAGGGGAGGGGACGCGAGACCCAGTACTTC. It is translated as CASSREGRGRETQYF.

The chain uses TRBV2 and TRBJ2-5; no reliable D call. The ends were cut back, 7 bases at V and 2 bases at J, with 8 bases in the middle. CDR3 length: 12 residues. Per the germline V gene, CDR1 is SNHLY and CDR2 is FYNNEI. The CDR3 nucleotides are TGTGCCAGCACCTGGTCACAAGAGACCCAGTACTTC. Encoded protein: CASTWSQETQYF.

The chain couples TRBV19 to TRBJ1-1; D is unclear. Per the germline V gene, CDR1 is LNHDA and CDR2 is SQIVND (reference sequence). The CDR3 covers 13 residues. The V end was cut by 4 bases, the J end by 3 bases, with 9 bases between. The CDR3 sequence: CASSSSKYTEAFF. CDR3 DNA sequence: TGTGCCAGTAGTAGCTCGAAGTACACTGAAGCTTTCTTT.

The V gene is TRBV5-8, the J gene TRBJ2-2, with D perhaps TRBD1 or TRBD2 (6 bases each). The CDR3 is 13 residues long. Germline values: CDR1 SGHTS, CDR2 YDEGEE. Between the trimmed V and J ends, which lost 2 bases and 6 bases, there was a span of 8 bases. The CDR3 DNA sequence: TGTGCCAGCAGCTTAAGGGGGGCCGGGGAGCTGTTTTTT. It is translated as CASSLRGAGELFF.

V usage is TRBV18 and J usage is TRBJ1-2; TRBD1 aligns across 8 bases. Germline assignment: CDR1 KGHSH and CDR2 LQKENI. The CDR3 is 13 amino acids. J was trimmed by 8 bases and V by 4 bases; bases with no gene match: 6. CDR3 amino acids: CASSQDRVKGYTF. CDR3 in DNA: TGTGCCAGCTCACAGGACAGGGTCAAGGGCTACACCTTC.

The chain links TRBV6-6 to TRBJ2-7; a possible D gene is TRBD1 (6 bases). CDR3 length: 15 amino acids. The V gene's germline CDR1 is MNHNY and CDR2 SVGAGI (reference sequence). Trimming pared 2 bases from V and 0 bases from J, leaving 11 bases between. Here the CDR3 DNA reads TGTGCCAGCAGTTACCCCAGGGGAAGCTCCTACGAGCAGTACTTC. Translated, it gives CASSYPRGSSYEQYF.

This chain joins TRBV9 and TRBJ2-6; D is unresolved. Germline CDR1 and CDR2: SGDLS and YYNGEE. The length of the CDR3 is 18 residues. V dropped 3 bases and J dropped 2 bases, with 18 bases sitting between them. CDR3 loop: CASSANQPGSTGANVLTF. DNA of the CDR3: TGTGCCAGCAGCGCAAACCAACCGGGCTCCACTGGGGCCAACGTCCTGACTTTC.

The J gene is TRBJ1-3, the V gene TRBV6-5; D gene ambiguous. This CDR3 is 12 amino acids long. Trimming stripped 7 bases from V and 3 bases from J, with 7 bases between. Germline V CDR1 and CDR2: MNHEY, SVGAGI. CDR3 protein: CASTSSGNTIYF. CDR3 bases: TGTGCCAGCACCTCGAGTGGAAACACCATATATTTT.

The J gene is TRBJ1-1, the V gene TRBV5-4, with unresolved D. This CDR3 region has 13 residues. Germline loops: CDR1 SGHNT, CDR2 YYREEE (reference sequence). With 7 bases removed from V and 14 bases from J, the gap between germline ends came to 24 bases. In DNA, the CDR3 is TGTGCCAGCCACCCGGTGGCAGGACGGCGTCTGTTCTTT. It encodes CASHPVAGRRLFF.

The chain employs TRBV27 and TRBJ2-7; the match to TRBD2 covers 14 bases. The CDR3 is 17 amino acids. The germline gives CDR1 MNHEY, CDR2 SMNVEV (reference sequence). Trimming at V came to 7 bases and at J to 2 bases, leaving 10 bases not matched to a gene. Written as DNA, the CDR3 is TGTGCCAGCACGGGGACTAGCGGGAGTGCCGGAACCTACGAGCAGTACTTC. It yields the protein CASTGTSGSAGTYEQYF.

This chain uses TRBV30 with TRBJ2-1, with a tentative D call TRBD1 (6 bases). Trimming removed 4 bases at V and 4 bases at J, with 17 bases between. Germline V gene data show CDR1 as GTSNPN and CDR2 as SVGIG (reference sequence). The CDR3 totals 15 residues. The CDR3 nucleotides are TGTGCCTGGATTCTTGGCCAGGGGCCTTACAATGAGCAGTTCTTC. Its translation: CAWILGQGPYNEQFF.